This TCR beta chain was sequenced in a study of early T cells in non-severe SARS-CoV-2 infection. About the study: Sequencing was performed on bulk RNA from unsorted whole blood, leaving chains unpaired. Overall study findings and caveats: A preference for anti-spike CD8 responses marked VDJdb matching, which missed private and CD4 specificities.

The library protocol tagged individual cDNA molecules with unique molecular identifiers. TCRdb itself ran the 5' RACE reads through MiXCR, one entry per CDR3 protein. The repertoire consists of 55,000 to 75,000 distinct CDR3 sequences, with 5.9% occurring once and the leading ten covering approximately 3.6%. This clonotype was seen a handful of times. What it binds is not known. This CDR3 has 15 residues. The ends lost 4 bases at V and 0 bases at J; junction bases unmatched: 6. The germline V gene encodes CDR1 GTSNPN and CDR2 SVGIG (reference sequence). The source is an adult who was a healthcare worker with PCR-confirmed SARS-CoV-2 infection or an uninfected control (not recorded which). This material consisted of whole blood, taken at baseline. This rearrangement joins TRBV30 to TRBJ1-3; 7 nucleotides match TRBD1. This CDR3 is CAWTSRDSSGNTIYF. CDR3 nucleotides: TGTGCCTGGACTTCCAGGGACAGCTCTGGAAACACCATATATTTT. Based on the CDR3 plus reference TRBV30 and TRBJ1-3, the full variable domain is SQTIHQWPATLVQPVGSPLSLECTVEGTSNPNLYWYRQAAGRGLQLLFYSVGIGQISSEVPQNLSASRPQDRQFILSSKKLLLSDSGFYLCAWTSRDSSGNTIYFGEGSWLTVV.